The present T cell receptor beta chain was sequenced within a study of blood T cell repertoires in COVID-19. Germline trimming cut 6 bases from V and 11 bases from J; bases unmatched to any gene: 10. Looked up from germline, CDR1 is MDHEN and CDR2 is SYDVKM. This CDR3 spans 13 amino acids. Study processing details: Estimation of nucleated cell counts relied on the amplification of reference gene primers. Repertoires were generated with immunoSEQ multiplex PCR, while TCRdb's copy carries only in-frame clones and drops some. V and J calls plus clone size are reproduced from that table; the DNA served to infer D and trimming. The table has some 100,000 clones, approximately 89% seen once.

This clonotype was sampled from a man between 60 and 75 years old with acute or convalescent COVID-19. The sequenced material came from peripheral blood. This chain joins TRBV28 and TRBJ1-1, with TRBD1 matching 9 bases. The CDR3 reads CASRPGTGSRAFF. The CDR3 region has the DNA TGTGCCAGCAGGCCCGGGACAGGGAGTAGGGCTTTCTTT.